This entry features one T cell receptor beta chain sequence. The target antigen is unknown. V lost 1 base to trimming and J lost 5 bases; unmatched junction nucleotides: 4. The CDR3 consists of 15 residues. CDR1 and CDR2 from the germline V gene are MGHRA and YSYEKL. The sample comes from a study of vaccination and CD4 T cells after COVID-19. Oncomine TCR Beta short-read sequencing was applied to DNA from cultured CD4+ T cells. TCRdb processed the PCR reads anew with MiXCR; each CDR3 protein has one entry. The sample holds around 26,000 distinct CDR3 sequences, 40% to 55% seen once. The treatment was: roughly nine-day PBMC culture with coronavirus spike peptide pools or control peptides (ViraFEST assay). TCRs were sequenced by ViraFEST after antigen-specific T cells had been expanded with peptide pools. By negative selection, CD4+ T cells were isolated once culture had run for around ten days.

The sample was CD4+ T cells from blood, cultured in vitro, taken before SARS-CoV-2 vaccination. The chain uses TRBV4-1 and TRBJ1-3; 8 bases align to TRBD1. The source of this sequence is a human donor who received a COVID-19 vaccine. The CDR3, as DNA: TGCGCCAGCAGCCAAGTGGGGACAGGACGAAACACCATATATTTT. Protein sequence: CASSQVGTGRNTIYF.